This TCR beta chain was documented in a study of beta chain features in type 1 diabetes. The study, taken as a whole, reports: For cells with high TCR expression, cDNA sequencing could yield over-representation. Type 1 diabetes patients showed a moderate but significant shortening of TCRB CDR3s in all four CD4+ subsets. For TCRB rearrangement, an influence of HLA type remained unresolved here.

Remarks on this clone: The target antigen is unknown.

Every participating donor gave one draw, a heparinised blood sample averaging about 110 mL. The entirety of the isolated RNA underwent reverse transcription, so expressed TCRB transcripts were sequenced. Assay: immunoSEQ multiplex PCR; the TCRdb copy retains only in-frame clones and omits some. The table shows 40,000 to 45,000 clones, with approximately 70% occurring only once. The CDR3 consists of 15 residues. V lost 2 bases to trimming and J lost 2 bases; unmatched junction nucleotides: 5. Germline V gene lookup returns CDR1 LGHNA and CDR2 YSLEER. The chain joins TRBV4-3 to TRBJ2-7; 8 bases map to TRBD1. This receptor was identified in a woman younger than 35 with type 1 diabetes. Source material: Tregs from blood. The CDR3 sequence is CASSQTGQGTYEQYF. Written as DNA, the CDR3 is TGCGCCAGCAGCCAAACAGGACAGGGAACCTACGAGCAGTACTTC.